The entry below describes one T cell receptor (beta chain). What it recognizes is unknown. The sample originates from a study of T cell responses to AZD1222 COVID-19 vaccine. The CDR3 has 14 amino acids. Profiled with immunoSEQ multiplex PCR; TCRdb holds only in-frame clones, not every one. The sample lists under 150,000 clones; more than 85% were seen once. Study observations and caveats: Clonal diversity was possibly underestimated; the donors were predominantly white British and more often female. It was only after the peak T cell response that any repertoires were sampled. Reportedly, close to half of spike-specific TCRs are directed against unmutated variant regions.

Sequencing was performed on peripheral blood, taken on day 0 of AZD1222 vaccination. This chain uses TRBV21-1 with TRBJ2-7; the D call in the table, TRBD2, was not verified against the DNA. TRBV21-1 is a documented pseudogene. This clonotype was sampled from an adult in good health. The CDR3 DNA is TGTGCCTTCCCCCCGCGGCGGGGGCAGTACGAGCAGTACTTC. This encodes CAFPPRRGQYEQYF.